What follows are 6 T cell receptor beta chains derived from one specimen sequenced in a study of T cells in Graves' hyperthyroidism and ophthalmopathy. TCR beta CDR3 sequences were amplified from RNA transcripts. Carried out on the TCR CDR3, a first-round RT-PCR used the HTBI primer set. TCRdb reprocessed the multiplex PCR reads with MiXCR, giving one entry per CDR3 protein. Of 390,000 or so distinct CDR3 sequences listed, roughly 15% are singletons. The sample consisted of blood. The source of these receptors is a man younger than 35 with Graves' ophthalmopathy.

This clonotype has a count of ten or more. The chain links TRBV19 to TRBJ1-1; D is uncertain. CDR3 length equals 16 residues. Germline V CDR1 and CDR2: LNHDA, SQIVND (reference sequence). V dropped 5 bases and J dropped 0 bases, with 16 bases sitting between them. The DNA for the CDR3 is TGTGCCAGTAGTTCCGCCGGCTGGCCCCTGAACACTGAAGCTTTCTTT. This sequence encodes CASSSAGWPLNTEAFF.

V and J are TRBV30 and TRBJ2-7; 13 nucleotides agree with TRBD2. Germline V lookup: CDR1 GTSNPN, CDR2 SVGIG (reference sequence). The CDR3 length is 17 residues. J was trimmed by 5 bases and V by 2 bases; bases with no gene match: 12. The CDR3 spells CAWSPPPLAGGPHEQYF. The CDR3 DNA sequence: TGTGCCTGGAGTCCCCCCCCACTAGCGGGGGGGCCCCACGAGCAGTACTTC.

This clonotype was detected a few times. The gene calls are TRBV27 and TRBJ2-1; perhaps TRBD2 as D (5 bases). Germline CDR1 is MNHEY and CDR2 is SMNVEV (reference sequence). The CDR3 runs to 15 residues. V lost 2 bases and J 4 bases, leaving 12 bases between the germline ends. CDR3 sequence reads: CASSLKGGLYNEQFF. Here the CDR3 DNA reads TGTGCCAGCAGTTTAAAAGGAGGCCTTTACAATGAGCAGTTCTTC.

This clonotype has just a few counts. The CDR3 region is CAANRGTTDQPQHF. The CDR3 DNA follows: TGTGCTGCCAACCGGGGAACCACAGATCAGCCCCAGCATTTT. The chain employs TRBV19 and TRBJ1-5, with no clear D. Germline loops: CDR1 LNHDA, CDR2 SQIVND (reference sequence). The CDR3 has 14 amino acids.

This clonotype was detected ten times or more. The chain joins TRBV7-9 to TRBJ2-1, with a weak D call TRBD1 (5 bases). V lost 2 bases and J lost 0, with 11 bases in between. Germline lookup yields CDR1 SEHNR and CDR2 FQNEAQ (reference sequence). The CDR3 has 16 amino acids. The CDR3 region is CASSLNQGSSYNEQFF. The CDR3 nucleotides read TGTGCCAGCAGCTTAAACCAGGGTAGCTCCTACAATGAGCAGTTCTTC.

A remark on this clonotype: This could be a read error, since a much larger clone is one nucleotide away. The chain has TRBV27 and TRBJ2-7; no clear D gene. Germline assignment: CDR1 MNHEY and CDR2 SMNVEV (reference sequence). The CDR3 is 13 residues long. The CDR3 spells CTSSLSSPSEQYF. In DNA form, the CDR3 reads TGTACCAGCAGTTTATCCTCCCCCTCGGAGCAGTACTTC.